Shown below are 24 T cell receptor beta chains from a single sample sequenced in a study of shared clonotypes between healthy human individuals (TCRdb year 2020). Preparation of the library involved the immunoSEQ multiplex PCR assay. TCRdb provides this immuneACCESS table in a form limited to in-frame rearrangements. Some clones are lacking; in checked studies, under half of them reflect an unresolved V gene, and why the rest are absent is not known. The sample yields hundreds of thousands of clones; about two thirds were counted once. Jointly, the top ten make up roughly 1.8% of the sample. Sequenced: memory CD4+ T cells sorted from blood. This specimen's cell subset or site label, interpreted: CD45RA-negative fraction. These receptors all come from a young woman in good health.

This chain joins TRBV7-2 and TRBJ1-2; D unclear. Trimming left V 4 bases short and J 5 bases short, with 17 bases between. CDR3 length: 15 amino acids. Germline-derived CDR1 and CDR2 are SGHTA and FQGNSA. CDR3 in amino acids: CASSSSEIFWYGYTF. The CDR3 DNA reads as TGTGCCAGCAGCTCTAGTGAGATCTTTTGGTATGGCTACACCTTC.

This chain joins TRBV28 and TRBJ2-7; TRBD1 matches at 8 bases. The germline CDR1 and CDR2 sequences are MDHEN and SYDVKM. CDR3 length: 13 amino acids. J lost 6 bases, V lost 9 bases, and 10 bases had no gene match. DNA of the CDR3: TGTGCCAGTACTAAGGGCAGGGGGCGCGAGCAGTACTTC. Protein product: CASTKGRGREQYF.

This clone was recorded a few times. The genes are TRBV18 and TRBJ1-3; D may be TRBD1 (5 bases). The CDR3 is made up of 14 amino acids. V was shortened by 3 bases and J by 0 bases, with 6 bases between the two germline ends. The germline CDR1 and CDR2 sequences are KGHSH and LQKENI. The chain's CDR3 is CASSPDSSGNTIYF. CDR3 in DNA: TGTGCCAGCTCACCCGACAGCTCTGGAAACACCATATATTTT.

The chain uses TRBV18 and TRBJ2-1; possible D gene TRBD2, 6 bases. CDR3 size: 17 residues. CDR1 KGHSH and CDR2 LQKENI come from the germline V gene. Trimming took off 0 bases at V and 5 bases at J, with 17 bases between the two ends. CDR3 region: CASSPPSGPTRNNEQFF. CDR3 bases: TGTGCCAGCTCACCACCGAGCGGCCCGACTAGGAACAATGAGCAGTTCTTC.

This rearrangement joins TRBV2 to TRBJ2-5; D may match TRBD1 or TRBD2 (5 bases each). Trimming left V 8 bases short and J 0 bases short, with 10 bases between. This CDR3 is built from 13 residues. Germline CDR1 SNHLY, CDR2 FYNNEI. The CDR3 protein is CASPRGDQETQYF. DNA of the CDR3: TGTGCCAGCCCCCGGGGCGACCAAGAGACCCAGTACTTC.

This clone was seen more than once but under ten times. The chain combines TRBV4-1 with TRBJ2-5; D possibly corresponds to TRBD2 (5 bases). Trimming removed 0 bases at V and 10 bases at J, with 12 bases between. The CDR3 spans 13 residues. Per the germline V gene, CDR1 is MGHRA and CDR2 is YSYEKL. CDR3 coding DNA: TGCGCCAGCAGCCAAGAAGGTTACGGGAACCAGTACTTC. Translation: CASSQEGYGNQYF.

This clone was recorded only once. The chain carries TRBV14 and TRBJ2-3; possible D gene TRBD2, 6 bases. The CDR3 covers 16 residues. V lost 0 bases and J 6 bases, leaving 16 bases between the germline ends. CDR1 SGHDN and CDR2 FVKESK come from the germline V gene. The CDR3 is CASSQDPGVGRDTQYF. The CDR3 region has the DNA TGTGCCAGCAGCCAAGATCCCGGGGTTGGGAGGGATACGCAGTATTTT.

This rearrangement joins TRBV7-2 to TRBJ2-5; 12 bases line up with TRBD2. The CDR3 has 16 residues. J lost 5 bases, V lost 4 bases, and 8 bases had no gene match. CDR1 and CDR2 (germline): SGHTA, FQGNSA. CDR3 coding DNA: TGTGCCAGCAGCTCAATGGGACTAGCGGGTCGGGAGACCCAGTACTTC. Protein sequence: CASSSMGLAGRETQYF.

This clone has a single count. The rearrangement uses TRBV7-2 and TRBJ1-2; tentatively, D is TRBD1 (6 bases). Looked up from germline, CDR1 is SGHTA and CDR2 is FQGNSA. V lost 5 bases, J lost 7 bases, and 20 bases lay in between. The CDR3 is 15 amino acids. In DNA form, the CDR3 reads TGTGCCAGCAGCCGCGAAGGGGGGTTCCCTATTGGCTACACCTTC. Protein product: CASSREGGFPIGYTF. The variable domain in full, completed from reference TRBV7-2 and TRBJ1-2, reads GAGVSQSPSNKVTEKGKDVELRCDPISGHTALYWYRQSLGQGLEFLIYFQGNSAPDKSGLPSDRFSAERTGGSVSTLTIQRTQQEDSAVYLCASSREGGFPIGYTFGSGTRLTVV.

The chain couples TRBV5-6 to TRBJ1-1; D call uncertain. CDR1 is SGHDT and CDR2 is YYEEEE in the germline V gene. The CDR3 covers 15 residues. With 5 bases removed from V and 0 bases from J, the gap between germline ends came to 14 bases. CDR3 residues: CASSFMGSMNTEAFF. CDR3 bases: TGTGCCAGCAGTTTCATGGGCAGCATGAACACTGAAGCTTTCTTT.

This clone showed up many times. At the DNA level, this CDR3 is encoded by other sequences in the same sample as well. The chain links TRBV4-1 to TRBJ1-5; D uncertain. CDR3 length: 14 amino acids. Germline V gene lookup returns CDR1 MGHRA and CDR2 YSYEKL. The V end was cut by 0 bases, the J end by 4 bases, with 7 bases between. The CDR3 DNA reads as TGCGCCAGCAGCCAAGACGAAGGAAATCAGCCCCAGCATTTT. It encodes CASSQDEGNQPQHF.

The chain is built from TRBV18 and TRBJ2-6; D might be TRBD2 (6 bases). This CDR3 has 16 residues. The V gene's germline CDR1 is KGHSH and CDR2 LQKENI. V gave up 1 base and J gave up 0 bases, with 7 bases separating them. The CDR3 nucleotides are TGTGCCAGCTCACCACAGGGACTCTCTGGGGCCAACGTCCTGACTTTC. Protein sequence: CASSPQGLSGANVLTF.

The chain recombines TRBV11-2 with TRBJ2-7; TRBD1 matches 9 bases. Per the germline V gene, CDR1 is SGHAT and CDR2 is FQNNGV. The CDR3 consists of 16 residues. The ends lost 5 bases at V and 1 base at J; junction bases unmatched: 9. The CDR3 here is CASSGDRGSTSYEQYF. The CDR3, as DNA: TGTGCCAGCAGCGGAGACAGGGGGAGTACGTCCTACGAGCAGTACTTC.

The chain has TRBV28 and TRBJ1-5; D might be TRBD1 (6 bases). The CDR3 has 13 residues. Germline CDR1 and CDR2: MDHEN and SYDVKM. The CDR3 DNA sequence: TGTGTCACCGAGGGGGGCCGCAATCAGCCCCAGCATTTT. This encodes CVTEGGRNQPQHF.

This chain uses TRBV2 with TRBJ2-1; D is perhaps TRBD1 (5 bases). Germline CDR1 reads SNHLY; CDR2 reads FYNNEI. V lost 7 bases and J lost 2, with 12 bases in between. This CDR3 spans 14 amino acids. In DNA, the CDR3 is TGTGCCAGCAAGAAACAGGCGACCTACAATGAGCAGTTCTTC. Its protein is CASKKQATYNEQFF. The full variable domain, completed using reference TRBV2 and TRBJ2-1, is EPEVTQTPSHQVTQMGQEVILRCVPISNHLYFYWYRQILGQKVEFLVSFYNNEISEKSEIFDDQFSVERPDGSNFTLKIRSTKLEDSAMYFCASKKQATYNEQFFGPGTRLTVL.

The V and J genes are TRBV21-1 and TRBJ2-7; the table's D call, TRBD2, was not checked against the DNA. TRBV21-1 is a recognized pseudogene. There are 18 residues in the CDR3. The CDR3 nucleotides are TGTGCCAGCAACCCGGGGGGGACATGGACGGGAGGGCCCTACGAGCAGTACTTC. It yields the protein CASNPGGTWTGGPYEQYF.

The chain is built from TRBV11-2 and TRBJ2-2; D is ambiguous. In germline, CDR1 is SGHAT, CDR2 FQNNGV. With 6 bases removed from V and 1 base from J, the gap between germline ends came to 9 bases. The CDR3 sequence is 14 residues long. CDR3 bases: TGTGCCAGCAGACCGGGCCAGAACACCGGGGAGCTGTTTTTT. Translation gives CASRPGQNTGELFF.

This clone appeared a single time. The chain combines TRBV2 with TRBJ2-7, with D possibly being TRBD2 (5 bases). This CDR3 comprises 13 residues. Per the germline V gene, CDR1 is SNHLY and CDR2 is FYNNEI. V shed 9 bases and J shed 7 bases, with 19 bases lying between them. The CDR3 loop is CASTARERGEQYF. The CDR3 DNA sequence: TGTGCCAGTACAGCCCGGGAAAGAGGAGAGCAGTACTTC.

This clone was seen repeatedly, ten times or more. The V call is TRBV19, the J call TRBJ1-4; 7 positions match TRBD1. Unmatched junction bases numbered 10, after V lost 5 bases and J lost 7 bases. The CDR3 loop spans 15 amino acids. From germline, CDR1 is LNHDA and CDR2 SQIVND (reference sequence). The CDR3 DNA reads as TGTGCCAGTAGTCAAAGCCGGGACAGTAGTGAAAAACTGTTTTTT. Translation: CASSQSRDSSEKLFF.

V and J are TRBV28 and TRBJ1-6, with D possibly TRBD1 on 6 matching bases. CDR1 and CDR2 from the germline V gene are MDHEN and SYDVKM. Trimming stripped 4 bases from V and 6 bases from J, with 13 bases between. This CDR3 region has 15 residues. CDR3 sequence (DNA): TGTGCCAGCAGTTCTACAGGGAAACCTAATTCACCCCTCCACTTT. Translating it yields CASSSTGKPNSPLHF. The entire variable domain, with the rest obtained from reference TRBV28 and TRBJ1-6, is as follows: DVKVTQSSRYLVKRTGEKVFLECVQDMDHENMFWYRQDPGLGLRLIYFSYDVKMKEKGDIPEGYSVSREKKERFSLILESASTNQTSMYLCASSSTGKPNSPLHFGNGTRLTVT.

This clone came up a few times. The same CDR3 also results from other DNA sequences found in this sample. The chain employs TRBV19 and TRBJ1-1; D is perhaps TRBD1 (5 bases). There are 13 residues in the CDR3. V lost 4 bases, J lost 3 bases, and 9 bases lay in between. The V gene's germline CDR1 is LNHDA and CDR2 SQIVND (reference sequence). CDR3 in amino acids: CASSTQGDTEAFF. The DNA for the CDR3 is TGTGCCAGTAGTACCCAGGGAGACACTGAAGCTTTCTTT.

The V call is TRBV12-5, the J call TRBJ1-1; weak D call: TRBD1 (5 bases). This CDR3 is 16 amino acids long. Trimming shortened V by 2 bases and J by 2 bases, and 15 bases separated the two germline ends. Germline V gene lookup returns CDR1 LGHNT and CDR2 FRNRAP. The CDR3 here is CASGLILGGTNTEAFF. The CDR3 DNA reads as TGTGCTAGTGGTTTGATACTCGGGGGGACTAACACTGAAGCTTTCTTT.

The rearrangement links TRBV10-3 to TRBJ2-7, with 8 bases aligning to TRBD2. CDR3 length: 15 amino acids. Unmatched junction bases numbered 11, after V lost 6 bases and J lost 4 bases. Germline-derived CDR1 and CDR2 are ENHRY and SYGVKD. The CDR3: CAIRKAGADGYEQYF. The CDR3 DNA reads TGTGCCATCAGGAAAGCGGGAGCGGATGGGTACGAGCAGTACTTC.

CDR3 nucleotide sequence: TGTGCCAGTAGTGAGACGGGGCAAACATTCGTTCAGTACTTC. It specifies CASSETGQTFVQYF. The gene calls are TRBV19 and TRBJ2-4, with D perhaps being TRBD1 or TRBD2 (5 bases each). The V and J ends lost 5 bases and 11 bases respectively, with 19 bases between them. Per the germline V gene, CDR1 is LNHDA and CDR2 is SQIVND (reference sequence). The CDR3 spans 14 residues.